The present T cell receptor beta chain was sequenced within a study of blood T cell repertoires in COVID-19 (dated by TCRdb to about 2020). Turning to the overall study: Samples covering the acute and convalescent phases of COVID-19 were provided by collaborators in the United States, Italy and Spain. The material from the prospective study consisted of cDNA or gDNA derived from T cells, B-cell-depleted T cells, or PBMCs. Subjects who had been exposed to COVID-19, were actively infected with it, or had recovered from it provided the deeply sampled blood TCRbeta repertoires that made up the dataset. The repertoires were released in a freely available public database meant as a resource for research on the immune response to SARS-CoV-2. Samples came from the ongoing ImmuneRACE study (first 160 participants) plus 1,254 subjects from 6 global collaborators. Sample metadata almost always included a de-identified subject ID, COVID-19 status, age in years and sex. HLA class I and class II types, where available, came from metadata supplied by the sample provider rather than from assay-based typing.

Beyond this particular receptor, the publication reports: How much clinical and demographic metadata was included differed by source and by participant, and the metadata was provided uncurated.

The immunoSEQ Assay, a bias-controlled multiplex PCR, was used to amplify TCRbeta CDR3 regions from genomic DNA. Processing in the source paper ran as follows. Nucleated cell counts per sample were estimated from amplification of reference gene primers within the assay. To quantify the absolute abundance of each unique TCRbeta CDR3 rearrangement, sequence reads were collapsed and filtered. For each sample, productive Simpson clonality was calculated as the square root of Simpson's diversity index over productive rearrangements. TCRdb holds this immuneACCESS table with in-frame rearrangements only. Some clones are missing; in checked studies, unresolved V genes explain under half, and the rest has no known cause. V and J calls and clone size follow that table, whereas D and trimming were derived from the DNA. Here the sample has about 400,000 clones; approximately 90% occur a single time. The ten top clones hold about 2% of the sample.

As concerns this clone: No cognate antigen has been identified for it. No much larger clonotype is one base removed from it; base qualities were not supplied.

In the prospective study, participants were 18 to 89 years old, resided in under 30 geographic areas of the United States, and were enrolled through a virtual design. In the prospective study, cohorts were assigned on the basis of participant-reported clinical history obtained from a screening survey and a study questionnaire. In the prospective study, mobile phlebotomists collected whole blood, serum and a nasopharyngeal or oropharyngeal swab from each participant. Additional blood draws and questionnaires over a 2-month period could optionally be provided by prospective study participants. Blood samples from the prospective study were shipped frozen or at room temperature prior to DNA extraction. From the germline V gene, CDR1 is SGHTA and CDR2 is FQGNSA. V and J lose 9 bases and 17 bases, and a span of 25 bases separates them. The CDR3 numbers 13 residues from cysteine through phenylalanine. Kept here is only the CDR3 DNA, which spans 39 bases and is read in frame from base 1.

What was sequenced was PBMCs or T cells enriched from blood (not recorded which). Recombination joined TRBV7-2 with TRBJ2-2; TRBD1 is a possible D gene, resting on 5 matching bases. The TCR sequence derives from a woman aged 18-29 years with acute COVID-19. CDR3 sequence: CASTATGARILFF. The nucleotide sequence reads as follows: TGTGCCAGTACCGCAACAGGCGCCCGGATCCTATTTTTT.